This TCR beta chain comes out of a study of tissue T cells after allogeneic stem cell transplantation (dated 2022 in TCRdb). Regarding the study in general: TCR beta repertoires were profiled across many tissues obtained from research autopsies of patients with and without GVHD, as well as in mouse models of GVHD. On the human side, the study was prospective and observational, with no blinding or randomization. The full study reports these points: In both patients and mice, T cells from blood and spleen covered only a limited part of the TCR repertoire found in tissues. Within patients, how anatomically similar tissues were was a major factor shaping TCR repertoire composition, regardless of disease or transplant status. The patient cohort was small and varied clinically, and sampling depth was recognized as a limitation. Which tissue TCRs were alloreactive or antigen-specific was not determined in the study, and some of the clones might have been host cells that persisted. Few T cell clones were found to be shared across patients, but shared repertoire signatures across patients were revealed in a tissue-specific fashion by motif-based clustering.

The time point label for this specimen denotes: mouse harvest day 14 after allogeneic transplant. Each mouse graft, delivered by tail vein injection, combined 10^6 splenic CD5+ T cells with 10^7 T-cell-depleted bone marrow cells. To model GVHD in mice, a major MHC-mismatch B6 (H2b) into BALB/c (H2d) model was used, and tissues were profiled at day 7 or 14. On day 7 or 14 post-transplant, mouse tissues and retro-orbital blood were harvested with separate sterile tools for each animal, and livers were flushed before harvest. Before genomic DNA isolation with the DNeasy Blood & Tissue Kit, mouse tissues were minced with razor blades in buffered saline. Library preparation used the immunoSEQ multiplex PCR assay. Adaptive Biotechnologies performed TCRbeta CDR3 sequencing at survey depth and reported CDR3 sequences, V/J genes, productive frequency, and template counts. Amplification of TCR beta CDR3 regions started from genomic DNA instead of RNA. In the source study's methods: Pairwise repertoire overlap between tissues was quantified with Jensen-Shannon divergence, where 1 means complete divergence and 0 identical. Tissues were grouped by single-linkage agglomerative hierarchical clustering of pairwise JSD values, and the clustering results were shown as dendrograms. GLIPH2 was run on all patient samples with simulation_depth 1000, kmer_min_depth 3 and cdr3_length_cutoff 8, and groups with more than two unique CDR3s were retained. A standardized tissue-overlap score was calculated by extrapolating Jaccard GLIPH-group overlap across patients to a standard repertoire size of 1000 clones. Linear mixed-effect models, with tissue as a fixed effect and individual as a random effect, were used to test how diversity related to clinical or experimental variables. TCRdb provides this immuneACCESS table in a form limited to in-frame rearrangements. Some clones are lacking; in checked studies, under half of them reflect an unresolved V gene, and why the rest are absent is not known. From that table come the V and J calls and clone size; the DNA was used to work out D and trimming. The sample table shows nearly 7,000 clones, and 34% are seen once. The ten largest clones capture approximately 6% of the sample.

The CDR3 spans 14 residues, from the cysteine through the phenylalanine. The 39 bases shown cover part of the CDR3, and their frame starts at base 1. Trimming takes 2 bases from V and 0 bases from J, and the germline ends sit 5 bases apart. In the germline V gene (reference sequence), CDR1 corresponds to KGHPV and CDR2 to FQNQEV. This clone was found once. Its antigen has not been determined. This is a mouse receptor, so gene names and germline sequences are those of the mouse. The DNA ends 1 residue before the CDR3 does, and the rest of the CDR3 is filled in from the germline J gene. The V and J genes are TRBV26 and TRBJ1-3; the D gene remains uncertain. The sequenced sample was skin. The TCR sequence derives from a female BALB/c mouse given C57BL/6 T cells with graft-versus-host disease after an allogeneic hematopoietic cell transplant. CDR3 bases read: TGTGCCAGCAGTCTGACATCTTCTGGAAATACGCTCTAT. This gives the protein CASSLTSSGNTLY. The CDR3, in full, reads CASSLTSSGNTLYF. The CDR3, completed at both ends by the reference TRBV26 and TRBJ1-3 genes, gives the full variable domain NSKVIQTPRYLVKGQGQKAKMRCIPEKGHPVVFWYQQNKNNEFKFLINFQNQEVLQQIDMTEKRFSAECPSNSPCSLEIQSSEAGDSALYLCASSLTSSGNTLYFGEGSRLIVV.